This TCR beta chain is drawn from a study of T cell responses to AZD1222 COVID-19 vaccine. The repertoire was sequenced with immunoSEQ multiplex PCR; TCRdb's copy has only in-frame clones and lacks some. Of 140,000 to 150,000 clones listed, around 84% were seen once; the top ten hold about 5.4%. The CDR3 extends over 13 amino acids. V lost 3 bases, J lost 3 bases, and 12 bases lay in between. Germline V lookup: CDR1 DFQATT, CDR2 SNEGSKA (reference sequence). The sequence came from an adult who received the AZD1222 COVID-19 vaccine. The specimen comprised peripheral blood, sampled 28 days after the second AZD1222 dose. The J gene is TRBJ2-7, the V gene TRBV20-1; D is uncertain. CDR3 sequence (DNA): TGCAGTGCTAGTCTTGACGGATTCTACGAGCAGTACTTC. Translating gives CSASLDGFYEQYF.